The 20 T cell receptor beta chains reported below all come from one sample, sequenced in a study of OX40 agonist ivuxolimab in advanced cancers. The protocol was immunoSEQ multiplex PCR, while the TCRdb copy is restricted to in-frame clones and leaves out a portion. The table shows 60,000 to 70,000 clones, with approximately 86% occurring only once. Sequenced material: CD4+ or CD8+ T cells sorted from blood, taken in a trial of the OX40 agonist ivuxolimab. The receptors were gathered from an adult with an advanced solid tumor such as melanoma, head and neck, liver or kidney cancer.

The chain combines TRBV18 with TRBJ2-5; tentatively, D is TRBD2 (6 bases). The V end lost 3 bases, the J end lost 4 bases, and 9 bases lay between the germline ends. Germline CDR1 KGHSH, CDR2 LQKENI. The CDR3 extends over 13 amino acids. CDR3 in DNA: TGTGCCAGCTCACCGGGGGGAATAGAGACCCAGTACTTC. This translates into CASSPGGIETQYF.

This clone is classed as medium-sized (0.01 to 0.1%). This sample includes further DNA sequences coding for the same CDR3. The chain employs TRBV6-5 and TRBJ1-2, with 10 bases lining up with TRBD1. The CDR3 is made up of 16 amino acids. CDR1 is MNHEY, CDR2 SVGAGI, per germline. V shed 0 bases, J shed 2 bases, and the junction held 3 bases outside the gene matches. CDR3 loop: CASSYSRTGGNYGYTF. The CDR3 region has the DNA TGTGCCAGCAGTTACTCTCGGACAGGGGGGAACTATGGCTACACCTTC.

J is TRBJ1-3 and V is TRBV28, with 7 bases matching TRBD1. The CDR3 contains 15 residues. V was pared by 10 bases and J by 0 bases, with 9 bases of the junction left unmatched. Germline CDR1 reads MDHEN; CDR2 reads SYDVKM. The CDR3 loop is CAIWSGQLSGNTIYF. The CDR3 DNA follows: TGTGCCATTTGGTCGGGACAGCTCTCTGGAAACACCATATATTTT.

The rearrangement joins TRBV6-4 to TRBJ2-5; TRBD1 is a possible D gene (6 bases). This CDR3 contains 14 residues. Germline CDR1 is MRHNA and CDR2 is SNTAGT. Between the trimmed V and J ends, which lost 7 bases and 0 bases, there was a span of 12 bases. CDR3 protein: CASNHRVHQETQYF. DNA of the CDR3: TGTGCCAGCAACCACAGGGTCCACCAAGAGACCCAGTACTTC.

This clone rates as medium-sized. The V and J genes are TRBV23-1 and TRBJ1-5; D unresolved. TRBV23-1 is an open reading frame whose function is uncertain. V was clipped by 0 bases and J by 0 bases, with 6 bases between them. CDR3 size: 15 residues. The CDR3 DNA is TGCGCCAGCAGTCAATCTTACGGTAGCAATCAGCCCCAGCATTTT. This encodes CASSQSYGSNQPQHF.

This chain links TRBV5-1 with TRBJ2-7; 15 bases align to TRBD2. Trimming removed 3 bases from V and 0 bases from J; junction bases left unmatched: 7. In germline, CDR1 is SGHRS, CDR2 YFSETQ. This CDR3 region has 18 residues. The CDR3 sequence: CASSWGLAGGRSSYEQYF. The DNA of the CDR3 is TGCGCCAGCAGCTGGGGACTAGCGGGAGGCCGAAGCTCCTACGAGCAGTACTTC.

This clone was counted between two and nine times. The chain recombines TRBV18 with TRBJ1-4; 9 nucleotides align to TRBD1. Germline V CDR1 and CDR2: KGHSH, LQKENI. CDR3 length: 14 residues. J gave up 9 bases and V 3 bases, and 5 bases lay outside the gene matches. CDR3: CASSPTGGLQKLFF. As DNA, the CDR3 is TGTGCCAGCTCACCGACAGGGGGACTTCAAAAACTGTTTTTT.

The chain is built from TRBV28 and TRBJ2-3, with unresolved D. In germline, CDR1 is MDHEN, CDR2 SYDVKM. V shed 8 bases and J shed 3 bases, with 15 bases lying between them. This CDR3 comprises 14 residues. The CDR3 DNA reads TGTGCCAGCCGGAGCTGGCAGAGAACAGATACGCAGTATTTT. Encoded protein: CASRSWQRTDTQYF.

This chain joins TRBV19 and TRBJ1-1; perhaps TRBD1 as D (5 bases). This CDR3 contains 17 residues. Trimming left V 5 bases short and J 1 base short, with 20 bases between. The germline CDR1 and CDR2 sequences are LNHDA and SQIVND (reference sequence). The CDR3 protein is CASSLQHGTRGNTEAFF. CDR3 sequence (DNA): TGTGCCAGTAGTCTCCAACACGGGACCCGCGGGAACACTGAAGCTTTCTTT.

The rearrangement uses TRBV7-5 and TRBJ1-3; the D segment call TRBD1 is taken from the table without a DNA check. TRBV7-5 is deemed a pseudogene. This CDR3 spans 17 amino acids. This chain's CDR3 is CVRSLGGRVPRGNTIYF. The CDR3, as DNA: TGTGTCAGAAGCTTAGGGGGCCGGGTCCCCCGGGGAAACACCATATATTTT.

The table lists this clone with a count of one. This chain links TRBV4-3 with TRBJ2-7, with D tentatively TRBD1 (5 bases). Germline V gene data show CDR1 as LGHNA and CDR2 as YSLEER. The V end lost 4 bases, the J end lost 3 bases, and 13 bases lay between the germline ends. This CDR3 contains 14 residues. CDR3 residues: CASSPRQGNYEQYF. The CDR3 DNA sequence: TGCGCCAGCAGCCCCCGCCAGGGCAACTACGAGCAGTACTTC.

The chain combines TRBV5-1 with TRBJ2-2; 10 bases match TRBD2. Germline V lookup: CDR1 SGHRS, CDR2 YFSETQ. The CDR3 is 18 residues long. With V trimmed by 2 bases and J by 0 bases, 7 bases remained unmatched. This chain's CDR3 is CASSLASGGLSNTGELFF. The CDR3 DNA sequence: TGCGCCAGCAGCTTAGCTAGCGGGGGCCTCTCGAACACCGGGGAGCTGTTTTTT.

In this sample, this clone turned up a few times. The CDR3 loop reads CASSLSQGLSPLHF. As DNA, the CDR3 is TGCGCCAGCAGCTTGTCGCAGGGCCTAAGTCCCCTCCACTTT. This chain links TRBV5-1 with TRBJ1-6; possible D gene TRBD1, 5 bases. The CDR3 consists of 14 residues. Germline CDR1 SGHRS, CDR2 YFSETQ. V was cut by 1 base and J by 13 bases, with 15 bases left in between.

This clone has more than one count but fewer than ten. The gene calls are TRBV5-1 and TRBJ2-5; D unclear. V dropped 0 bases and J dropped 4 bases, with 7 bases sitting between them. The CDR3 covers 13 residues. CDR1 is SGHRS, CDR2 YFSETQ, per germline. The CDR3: CASSLDAAETQYF. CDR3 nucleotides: TGCGCCAGCAGCTTGGATGCAGCAGAGACCCAGTACTTC.

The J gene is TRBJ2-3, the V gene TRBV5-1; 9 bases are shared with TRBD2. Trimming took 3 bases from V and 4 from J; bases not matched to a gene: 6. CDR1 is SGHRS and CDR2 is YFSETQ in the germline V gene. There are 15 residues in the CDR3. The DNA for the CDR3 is TGCGCCAGCAGCTGGGTTAGCGGGAGTGCAGATACGCAGTATTTT. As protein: CASSWVSGSADTQYF.

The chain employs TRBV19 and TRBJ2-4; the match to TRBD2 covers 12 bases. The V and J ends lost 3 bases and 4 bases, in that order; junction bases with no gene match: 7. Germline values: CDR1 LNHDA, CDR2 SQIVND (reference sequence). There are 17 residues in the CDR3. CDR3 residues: CASSIEASGGEKNIQYF. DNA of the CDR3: TGTGCCAGTAGTATTGAGGCTAGCGGGGGGGAAAAAAACATTCAGTACTTC.

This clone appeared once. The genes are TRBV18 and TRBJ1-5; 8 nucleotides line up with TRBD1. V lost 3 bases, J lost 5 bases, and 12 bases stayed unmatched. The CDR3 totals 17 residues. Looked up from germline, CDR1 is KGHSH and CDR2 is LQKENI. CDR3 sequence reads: CASSPSSGTGGHQPQHF. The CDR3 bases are TGTGCCAGCTCACCGTCCTCCGGGACAGGCGGGCATCAGCCCCAGCATTTT.

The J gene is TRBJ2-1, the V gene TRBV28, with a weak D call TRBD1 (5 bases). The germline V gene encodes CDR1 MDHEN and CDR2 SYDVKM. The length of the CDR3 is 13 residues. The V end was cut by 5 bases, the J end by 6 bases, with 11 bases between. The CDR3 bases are TGTGCCAGCAGTGTTTCAACAGGCAATGAGCAGTTCTTC. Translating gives CASSVSTGNEQFF.

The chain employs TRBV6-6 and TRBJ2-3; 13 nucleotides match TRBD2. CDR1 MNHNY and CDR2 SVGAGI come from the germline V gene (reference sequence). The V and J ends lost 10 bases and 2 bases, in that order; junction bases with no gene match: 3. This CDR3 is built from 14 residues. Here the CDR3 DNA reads TGTGCCACGACTAGCGGGGGGCACACAGATACGCAGTATTTT. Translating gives CATTSGGHTDTQYF.

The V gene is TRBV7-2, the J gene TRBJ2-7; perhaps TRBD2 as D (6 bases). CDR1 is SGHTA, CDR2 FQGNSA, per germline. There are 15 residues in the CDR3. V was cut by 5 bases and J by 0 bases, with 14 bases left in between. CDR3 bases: TGTGCCAGCAGCCCCGACACCGGGAGCTCCTACGAGCAGTACTTC. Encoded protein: CASSPDTGSSYEQYF.